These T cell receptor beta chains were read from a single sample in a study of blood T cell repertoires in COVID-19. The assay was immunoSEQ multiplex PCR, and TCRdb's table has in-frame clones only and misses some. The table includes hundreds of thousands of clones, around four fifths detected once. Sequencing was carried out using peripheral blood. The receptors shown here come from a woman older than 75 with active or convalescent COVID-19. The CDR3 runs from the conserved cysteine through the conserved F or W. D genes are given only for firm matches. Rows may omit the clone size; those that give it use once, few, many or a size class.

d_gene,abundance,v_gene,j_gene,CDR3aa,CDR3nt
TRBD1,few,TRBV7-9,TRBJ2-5,CASSAGTGIETQYF,TGTGCCAGCAGCGCCGGGACAGGGATAGAGACCCAGTACTTC
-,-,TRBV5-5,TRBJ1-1,CASSFIAGGNTEAFF,TGTGCCAGCAGCTTTATCGCGGGGGGGAACACTGAAGCTTTCTTT
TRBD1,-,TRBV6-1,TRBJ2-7,CASSASGTVISYEQYF,TGTGCCAGCAGTGCCTCCGGGACAGTAATATCCTACGAGCAGTACTTC
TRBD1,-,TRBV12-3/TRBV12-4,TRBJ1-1,CASSLQGSGGAFF,TGTGCCAGCAGCTTACAGGGGAGTGGAGGAGCTTTCTTT
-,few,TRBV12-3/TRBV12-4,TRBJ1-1,CASSFSPYTEAFF,TGTGCCAGCAGTTTCTCCCCTTACACTGAAGCTTTCTTT
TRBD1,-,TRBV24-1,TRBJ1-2,CATSDESRQGANYGYTF,TGTGCCACCAGTGATGAATCAAGACAGGGAGCTAACTATGGCTACACCTTC
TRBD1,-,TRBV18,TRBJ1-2,CASSPLQGPSYGYTF,TGTGCCAGCTCACCGTTACAGGGGCCCTCCTATGGCTACACCTTC
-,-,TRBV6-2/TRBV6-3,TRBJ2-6,CASSLDTAGANVLTF,TGTGCCAGCAGTCTCGACACAGCTGGGGCCAACGTCCTGACTTTC
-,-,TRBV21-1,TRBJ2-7,CASSLSTGRYEQYF,TGTGCCAGCAGCCTTTCTACAGGGCGGTACGAGCAGTACTTC
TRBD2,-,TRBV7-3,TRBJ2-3,CASSWTSGGPDTQYF,TGTGCCAGCAGCTGGACTAGCGGGGGGCCAGATACGCAGTATTTT
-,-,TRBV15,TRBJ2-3,CATSIFPVGTDTQYF,TGTGCCACCAGCATTTTTCCCGTAGGCACAGATACGCAGTATTTT
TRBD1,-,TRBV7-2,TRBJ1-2,CASAPRTWTGHYGYTF,TGTGCCAGCGCTCCCAGGACATGGACAGGGCATTATGGCTACACCTTC
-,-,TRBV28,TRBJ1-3,CASSSSGAGNTIYF,TGTGCCAGCAGTTCCTCTGGGGCGGGAAACACCATATATTTT
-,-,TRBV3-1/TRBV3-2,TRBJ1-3,CASTHWSISGNTIYF,TGTGCCAGCACCCACTGGAGTATCTCTGGAAACACCATATATTTT
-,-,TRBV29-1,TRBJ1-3,CSVEDLHRNTIYF,TGCAGCGTTGAAGATCTTCACAGAAACACCATATATTTT
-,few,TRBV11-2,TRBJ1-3,CASRALRGGNSGNTIYF,TGTGCCAGCAGAGCCCTGCGGGGAGGGAACTCTGGAAACACCATATATTTT
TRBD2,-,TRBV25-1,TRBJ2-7,CASSESRTSGALTYEQYF,TGTGCCAGCAGTGAATCTAGGACTAGCGGGGCCCTAACCTACGAGCAGTACTTC
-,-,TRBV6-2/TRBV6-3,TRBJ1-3,CASSSPAGGGFRNTIYF,TGTGCCAGCAGTAGTCCCGCCGGGGGAGGATTTCGAAACACCATATATTTT
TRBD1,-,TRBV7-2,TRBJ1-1,CASSLVRGTAEAFF,TGTGCCAGCAGCTTAGTAAGGGGGACAGCAGAAGCTTTCTTT
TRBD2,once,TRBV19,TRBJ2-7,CASSRGLAGDSYEQYF,TGTGCCAGTAGCCGAGGACTAGCGGGGGACTCCTACGAGCAGTACTTC
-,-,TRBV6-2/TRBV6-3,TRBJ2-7,CASGPPWAADRSYEQYF,TGTGCCAGCGGCCCGCCTTGGGCAGCGGACCGCTCCTACGAGCAGTACTTC
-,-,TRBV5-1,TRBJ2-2,CASSLDTTGTGELFF,TGCGCCAGCAGCCTCGACACTACGGGGACCGGGGAGCTGTTTTTT
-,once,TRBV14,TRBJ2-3,CASSQAEASVSTQYF,TGTGCCAGCAGCCAAGCGGAGGCTAGCGTCTCTACGCAGTATTTT
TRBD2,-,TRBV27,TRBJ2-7,CASSSLREGPRQYF,TGTGCCAGCTCCTCTTTGAGGGAGGGCCCGAGGCAGTACTTC
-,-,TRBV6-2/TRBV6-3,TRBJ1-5,CASSRTYSNQPQHF,TGTGCCAGCAGCCGTACATATAGCAATCAGCCCCAGCATTTT
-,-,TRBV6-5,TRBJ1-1,CASSTGYTEAFF,TGTGCCAGCAGTACAGGGTACACTGAAGCTTTCTTT
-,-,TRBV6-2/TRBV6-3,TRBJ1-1,CASSGLQELNTEAFF,TGTGCCAGCAGTGGTTTACAGGAATTGAACACTGAAGCTTTCTTT
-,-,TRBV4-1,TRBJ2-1,CASSRSPGGRNEQFF,TGCGCCAGCAGCCGTTCGCCGGGGGGCCGCAATGAGCAGTTCTTC
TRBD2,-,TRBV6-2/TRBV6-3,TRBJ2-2,CASSPRTSGGPGELFF,TGTGCCAGCAGTCCGCGGACTAGCGGGGGTCCCGGGGAGCTGTTTTTT
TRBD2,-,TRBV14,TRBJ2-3,CASSLRRGLAEFTDTQYF,TGTGCCAGCAGCCTAAGGAGGGGACTAGCGGAATTCACAGATACGCAGTATTTT
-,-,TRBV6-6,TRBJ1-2,CASRLGGGRDYGYTF,TGTGCCAGCAGACTCGGGGGGGGAAGAGACTATGGCTACACCTTC